These 13 T cell receptor beta chains were sequenced from one sample in a study of regulatory T cells in long-lasting Graves disease. Through Arm-PCR of CDR3 regions and iRepertoire HTBI primers, TCR beta libraries were built. Each CDR3 protein gets one entry after TCRdb re-called the multiplex PCR reads with MiXCR. Altogether hundreds of thousands of distinct CDR3 sequences are present, less than 25% being singletons, with the ten largest covering approximately 7.8%. The time point: persistent/refractory GD, antithyroid drugs over 5 years with positive TRAb. There was RNA extracted from PBMCs, and the TCR library was made from it. The sample here was peripheral blood mononuclear cells (PBMCs), taken when the disease was refractory, from a patient treated with antithyroid drugs. The receptors stem from a female donor with Graves disease.

This rearrangement joins TRBV5-1 to TRBJ2-1; D is uncertain. The germline V gene has CDR1 SGHRS and CDR2 YFSETQ. The V end was cut by 0 bases, the J end by 5 bases, with 9 bases between. The CDR3 runs to 14 residues. CDR3 sequence (DNA): TGCGCCAGCAGCTTGGGACATCCGAACAATGAGCAGTTCTTC. As protein: CASSLGHPNNEQFF.

The chain employs TRBV20-1 and TRBJ2-1, with D perhaps TRBD1 (5 bases). This CDR3 spans 13 amino acids. Trimming removed 4 bases from V and 3 bases from J, with 10 bases in between. Germline V CDR1 and CDR2: DFQATT, SNEGSKA (reference sequence). The CDR3: CSATTDDYNEQFF. For the CDR3, the DNA is TGCAGTGCTACGACAGACGACTACAATGAGCAGTTCTTC.

This clonotype was counted many times. V and J are TRBV6-2 or TRBV6-3 and TRBJ2-7, with TRBD2 identical over 10 bases. The CDR3 has 17 amino acids. CDR1 is MNHEY, CDR2 SVGEGT, per germline. Trimming cost V 4 bases and J 2 bases; bases outside gene matches: 11. This CDR3 reads CASSWTTSGQRAYEQYF. The CDR3 region has the DNA TGTGCCAGCAGTTGGACGACTAGCGGGCAGAGGGCCTACGAGCAGTACTTC.

This clonotype showed up many times. The rearrangement links TRBV29-1 to TRBJ2-5, with TRBD1 matching 8 bases. Germline assignment: CDR1 SQVTM and CDR2 ANQGSEA. V dropped 6 bases and J dropped 1; count of bases not matched to a gene: 1. This CDR3 is built from 12 residues. CDR3 sequence: CSVDRGQETQYF. Here the CDR3 DNA reads TGCAGCGTCGACAGGGGCCAAGAGACCCAGTACTTC.

This clonotype has a count of ten or more. The rearrangement links TRBV11-2 to TRBJ2-4, with D maybe TRBD1 (6 bases). From germline, CDR1 is SGHAT and CDR2 FQNNGV. V lost 5 bases, J lost 4 bases, and 15 bases lay in between. This CDR3 comprises 15 residues. The CDR3 bases are TGTGCCAGCAGCCCCAGACCGAGGGGGAAAAACATTCAGTACTTC. It translates to CASSPRPRGKNIQYF.

The chain couples TRBV30 to TRBJ2-5, with 8 bases aligning to TRBD2. Germline CDR1 is GTSNPN and CDR2 is SVGIG (reference sequence). The CDR3 covers 21 residues. Trimming at V came to 3 bases and at J to 2 bases, leaving 26 bases not matched to a gene. CDR3 protein: CAWSAVPLAVSPEDQQETQYF. CDR3 DNA: TGTGCCTGGAGCGCAGTCCCACTAGCGGTATCCCCCGAAGATCAACAAGAGACCCAGTACTTC.

This clonotype was recorded a few times. This chain uses TRBV5-5 with TRBJ2-7; TRBD1 agrees at 9 bases. The CDR3 totals 13 residues. Germline CDR1 is SGHKS and CDR2 is YYEKEE (reference sequence). The ends lost 7 bases at V and 6 bases at J; junction bases unmatched: 8. The CDR3 protein is CASLGQGFGEQYF. The CDR3 DNA is TGTGCCAGCTTGGGACAGGGATTTGGCGAGCAGTACTTC.

This clonotype was counted a few times. The chain combines TRBV4-2 with TRBJ1-6; D call uncertain. This CDR3 region has 17 residues. V lost 1 base and J 0 bases, leaving 10 bases between the germline ends. CDR1 and CDR2 (germline): LGHNA, YNFKEQ. The CDR3 is CASSQVQESSYNSPLHF. The CDR3 DNA reads TGTGCCAGCAGCCAAGTTCAGGAAAGCTCCTATAATTCACCCCTCCACTTT.

This clonotype was found many times. The chain is built from TRBV9 and TRBJ1-1; D remains unclear. Germline lookup yields CDR1 SGDLS and CDR2 YYNGEE. This CDR3 contains 15 residues. Deletions cut 1 base from V and 1 base from J, with 11 bases between. CDR3 DNA: TGTGCCAGCAGCGTAAGTGGGTCAACGAACACTGAAGCTTTCTTT. Its translation is CASSVSGSTNTEAFF.

The rearrangement uses TRBV6-9 and TRBJ2-3; a weak D match, TRBD2 (6 bases). The germline gives CDR1 MNHGY, CDR2 SVAAGI. The CDR3 length is 14 residues. V lost 3 bases, J lost 3 bases, and 10 bases lay in between. The CDR3 is CASSYSRETDTQYF. The CDR3 DNA reads as TGTGCCAGCAGTTACTCCCGGGAGACAGATACGCAGTATTTT.

This clonotype came up many times. The chain couples TRBV30 to TRBJ2-7; possibly TRBD1 for D (6 bases). The ends were cut back, 2 bases at V and 5 bases at J, with 13 bases in the middle. Germline CDR1 GTSNPN, CDR2 SVGIG (reference sequence). This CDR3 comprises 13 residues. The CDR3 protein is CAWSSGVLDEQYF. The CDR3 DNA reads TGTGCCTGGAGTTCAGGGGTTCTCGACGAGCAGTACTTC.

This clonotype has ten or more counts. The V call is TRBV6-1, the J call TRBJ2-7, with TRBD2 as a possible D gene (5 bases). V was clipped by 2 bases and J by 1 base, with 12 bases between them. CDR1 and CDR2 from the germline V gene are MNHNS and SASEGT. CDR3 length equals 15 residues. The CDR3 protein is CASSEIEGESYEQYF. The CDR3 nucleotides are TGTGCCAGCAGTGAAATAGAGGGAGAGTCCTACGAGCAGTACTTC.

The table lists this clonotype with a few counts. V and J are TRBV10-3 and TRBJ1-5; 7 nucleotides align to TRBD1. The CDR3 totals 13 residues. In germline, CDR1 is ENHRY, CDR2 SYGVKD. The V segment lost 8 bases and the J segment 2 bases; nucleotides outside the gene matches: 3. This CDR3 reads CAIGTGGNQPQHF. For the CDR3, the DNA is TGTGCCATCGGAACAGGGGGCAATCAGCCCCAGCATTTT.